What follows are 13 T cell receptor beta chains derived from one specimen sequenced in a study of cytomegalovirus exposure and HLA in healthy donors. Method: immunoSEQ multiplex PCR; TCRdb's copy keeps in-frame clones and lacks some. There are 260,000 or so clones in the sample; around 87% occur only once, and less than 3% lies in the top ten. Sequenced: PBMCs. The receptors here all came from a young man in good health and CMV-seronegative.

The table lists this clone with a few counts. This sequence joins TRBV25-1 and TRBJ1-3; a possible D gene is TRBD1 (5 bases). From germline, CDR1 is MGHDK and CDR2 SYGVNS. The CDR3 is 16 amino acids. Trimming left V 3 bases short and J 0 bases short, with 12 bases between. CDR3 loop: CASSDTGGLSGNTIYF. CDR3 sequence (DNA): TGTGCCAGCAGTGATACTGGGGGACTCTCTGGAAACACCATATATTTT. Full variable domain (missing parts from reference TRBV25-1 and TRBJ1-3): EADIYQTPRYLVIGTGKKITLECSQTMGHDKMYWYQQDPGMELHLIHYSYGVNSTEKGDLSSESTVSRIRTEHFPLTLESARPSHTSQYLCASSDTGGLSGNTIYFGEGSWLTVV.

This clone was seen ten or more times. The sample carries other DNA sequences with the same CDR3. This chain uses TRBV6-5 with TRBJ2-3, with 10 bases identical to TRBD2. V shed 5 bases and J 1 base; nucleotides not matched to a gene: 3. The CDR3 is 15 amino acids. From germline, CDR1 is MNHEY and CDR2 SVGAGI. In DNA form, the CDR3 reads TGTGCCAGCAGTCGCCTAGCGGGGGGCACAGATACGCAGTATTTT. It is translated as CASSRLAGGTDTQYF.

The chain employs TRBV11-2 and TRBJ2-7, with D hard to call. Germline CDR1 is SGHAT and CDR2 is FQNNGV. The germline V and J ends were trimmed by 4 bases and 6 bases, with 10 bases remaining between them. The CDR3 covers 12 residues. CDR3 residues: CASSSRAVEQYF. The DNA of the CDR3 is TGTGCCAGCAGCTCCCGTGCGGTCGAGCAGTACTTC.

The chain carries TRBV11-2 and TRBJ2-7; no definite D call. CDR1 and CDR2 from the germline V gene are SGHAT and FQNNGV. The CDR3 runs 13 residues. Between the trimmed V and J ends, which lost 5 bases and 2 bases, there was a span of 10 bases. The CDR3 nucleotides are TGTGCCAGCAGCCCGCGATCCCCCTACGAGCAGTACTTC. The encoded protein is CASSPRSPYEQYF.

This rearrangement joins TRBV7-2 to TRBJ1-3; TRBD1 might be the D (6 bases). This CDR3 comprises 16 residues. Germline V gene sequence: CDR1 SGHTA, CDR2 FQGNSA. Trimming took 4 bases from V and 0 from J, leaving 13 bases between them. CDR3 protein: CASSSNQGNSGNTIYF. CDR3 nucleotide sequence: TGTGCCAGCAGCTCAAATCAGGGGAACTCTGGAAACACCATATATTTT.

The chain employs TRBV14 and TRBJ1-5; D is ambiguous. Germline CDR1 is SGHDN and CDR2 is FVKESK. The CDR3 is 13 residues long. Trimming removed 3 bases at V and 5 bases at J, with 8 bases between. The CDR3 DNA reads as TGTGCCAGCAGCCAGTATCAGGATCAGCCCCAGCATTTT. Protein product: CASSQYQDQPQHF.

The chain links TRBV6-5 to TRBJ2-5; TRBD1 matches at 8 bases. Germline loops: CDR1 MNHEY, CDR2 SVGAGI. The CDR3 is 15 residues long. J was trimmed by 5 bases and V by 2 bases; bases with no gene match: 7. Here the CDR3 DNA reads TGTGCCAGCAGTTACACTGACAGGGGATGGGAGACCCAGTACTTC. It yields the protein CASSYTDRGWETQYF.

The chain joins TRBV9 to TRBJ2-3; 8 bases match TRBD2. This CDR3 region has 18 residues. The germline gives CDR1 SGDLS, CDR2 YYNGEE. Trimming at V came to 2 bases and at J to 0 bases, leaving 11 bases not matched to a gene. The CDR3 spells CASSVSYETSGSTDTQYF. As DNA, the CDR3 is TGTGCCAGCAGCGTGTCCTACGAAACTAGCGGTAGCACAGATACGCAGTATTTT.

This chain links TRBV19 with TRBJ2-2; 7 nucleotides align to TRBD1. V trimming: 3 bases; J trimming: 4 bases; junction bases outside the gene matches: 8. The CDR3 loop spans 16 amino acids. Germline CDR1 is LNHDA and CDR2 is SQIVND (reference sequence). The CDR3 protein is CASSIDREWSTGELFF. The CDR3 nucleotides are TGTGCCAGTAGTATTGACAGGGAATGGAGCACCGGGGAGCTGTTTTTT.

A single count supports this clone. This chain links TRBV14 with TRBJ1-2; D call uncertain. With 1 base removed from V and 8 bases from J, the gap between germline ends came to 8 bases. This CDR3 contains 12 residues. Per the germline V gene, CDR1 is SGHDN and CDR2 is FVKESK. CDR3 sequence (DNA): TGTGCCAGCAGCCAAGCCAGGTTCGGCTACACCTTC. Translated, it gives CASSQARFGYTF.

The V call is TRBV18, the J call TRBJ2-1, with 8 positions matching TRBD1. Germline lookup yields CDR1 KGHSH and CDR2 LQKENI. V gave up 5 bases and J gave up 1 base; unmatched junction bases: 7. The CDR3 is 16 amino acids. The DNA of the CDR3 is TGTGCCAGCTCAACGAGGACAGGGAGATCCTACAATGAGCAGTTCTTC. It codes for CASSTRTGRSYNEQFF.

This clone was recorded only once. The rearrangement uses TRBV13 and TRBJ2-5; TRBD1 is a possible D gene (5 bases). Germline V gives CDR1 PRHDT, CDR2 FYEKMQ (reference sequence). Trimming left V 3 bases short and J 4 bases short, with 12 bases between. The CDR3 is 14 amino acids. The chain's CDR3 is CASSLTVLGETQYF. The CDR3 region has the DNA TGTGCCAGCAGCTTGACAGTGCTCGGAGAGACCCAGTACTTC.

This chain uses TRBV7-2 with TRBJ2-7; no reliable D call. Trimming left V 5 bases short and J 2 bases short, with 16 bases between. The CDR3 totals 15 residues. CDR1 and CDR2 from the germline V gene are SGHTA and FQGNSA. In DNA form, the CDR3 reads TGTGCCAGCAGCCCACGGGTGTCAGAAACCTACGAGCAGTACTTC. Translated, it gives CASSPRVSETYEQYF.